The sequence of this TCR beta chain was determined in a study of blood T cell repertoires in COVID-19. Assay used: immunoSEQ multiplex PCR; TCRdb lists only in-frame clones, some missing. The table records about 380,000 clones, more than 70% of them present only once. V was clipped by 4 bases and J by 9 bases, with 14 bases between them. The CDR3 sequence is 14 residues long. Germline assignment: CDR1 SGHDT and CDR2 YYEEEE. The V call is TRBV5-6, the J call TRBJ1-6, with D perhaps TRBD1 (5 bases). The sequenced material came from PBMCs or T cells enriched from blood (not recorded which). The clonotype comes from a man aged 25-45 years who had recovered from COVID-19. Here the CDR3 DNA reads TGTGCCAGCAGCCACTTTGACAGAGGTTCACCCCTCCACTTT. Translation gives CASSHFDRGSPLHF.